This is a list of T cell receptor beta chains from one sample in a study of cytomegalovirus exposure and HLA in healthy donors. Generated by immunoSEQ multiplex PCR, the TCRdb table keeps only in-frame clones and is missing some. The table lists over 100,000 clones, around 82% of them singletons. Sequencing was carried out using PBMCs. These receptor sequences come from a woman in her thirties or forties in good health and CMV-seronegative. Both conserved end residues are part of each CDR3. D genes are given only for firm matches. Expanded clones get a size class; other rows say once, few or many, or leave the size out.

j_call,d_call,v_call,clone_size,cdr3_aa,cdr3_nt
TRBJ2-3,TRBD2,TRBV6-4,few,CAISVTSGSTDTLYF,TGTGCCATCAGTGTGACTAGCGGGAGCACAGATACGCTGTATTTT
TRBJ1-2,TRBD1,TRBV28,NA,CASSFRDRANYGYTF,TGTGCCAGCAGTTTCCGGGACAGAGCTAACTATGGCTACACCTTC
TRBJ2-1,TRBD2,TRBV9,NA,CASSVALAGGLLDEQFF,TGTGCCAGCAGCGTAGCCCTAGCGGGAGGGCTCCTCGATGAGCAGTTCTTC
TRBJ1-2,TRBD1,TRBV7-8,NA,CASSSSVTGLGYTF,TGTGCCAGCAGCTCGAGCGTGACAGGGCTGGGCTACACCTTC
TRBJ2-2,TRBD2,TRBV5-1,NA,CASSVGTSGSGELFF,TGCGCCAGCAGCGTCGGGACTAGCGGGAGTGGGGAGCTGTTTTTT
TRBJ2-7,TRBD1,TRBV27,NA,CATGQGYEQYF,TGTGCCACGGGACAGGGCTACGAGCAGTACTTC
TRBJ2-2,NA,TRBV19,NA,CATTRPLSGELFF,TGTGCCACCACGAGGCCCCTTTCGGGGGAGCTGTTTTTT
TRBJ2-2,TRBD1,TRBV7-9,few,CSSSLEETGSTGELFF,TGTTCCAGCAGCCTAGAGGAGACAGGGAGCACCGGGGAGCTGTTTTTT
TRBJ1-5,NA,TRBV15,NA,CATSRERTGEPQHF,TGTGCCACCAGCAGAGAGCGGACTGGAGAGCCCCAGCATTTT
TRBJ1-1,NA,TRBV9,once,CASSVVTDTEAFF,TGTGCCAGCAGCGTGGTAACGGACACTGAAGCTTTCTTT
TRBJ2-7,NA,TRBV7-9,NA,CASSLALGVYEQYF,TGTGCCAGCAGCTTAGCGCTCGGGGTCTACGAGCAGTACTTC
TRBJ2-7,NA,TRBV7-9,NA,CASSLNDYEQYF,TGTGCCAGCAGCTTAAACGACTACGAGCAGTACTTC
TRBJ2-1,NA,TRBV7-3,NA,CASSPGTGNEQFF,TGTGCCAGCAGCCCTGGAACGGGCAATGAGCAGTTCTTC
TRBJ1-1,NA,TRBV19,NA,CATTTTVMNTEAFF,TGTGCCACTACGACGACAGTGATGAACACTGAAGCTTTCTTT
TRBJ2-7,NA,TRBV7-8,few,CASSLRESYEQYF,TGTGCCAGCAGCTTACGGGAGAGCTACGAGCAGTACTTC
TRBJ2-5,NA,TRBV27,NA,CASSLSRRAKVTQYF,TGTGCCAGCAGTCTCTCAAGGAGAGCGAAAGTGACCCAGTACTTC
TRBJ2-1,NA,TRBV10-3,NA,CASGGGYNEQFF,TGTGCCTCCGGCGGAGGGTACAATGAGCAGTTCTTC
TRBJ1-5,NA,TRBV7-9,NA,CASSFGQGSNQPQHF,TGTGCCAGCAGCTTCGGCCAGGGTAGCAATCAGCCCCAGCATTTT
TRBJ1-4,NA,TRBV2,NA,CASKREKLFF,TGTGCCAGCAAGCGGGAAAAACTGTTTTTT
TRBJ1-2,NA,TRBV28,NA,CASNQGRNYGYTF,TGTGCCAGCAATCAGGGGAGAAACTATGGCTACACCTTC
TRBJ2-5,TRBD2,TRBV27,NA,CASSLWGGRGEETQYF,TGTGCCAGCAGTTTATGGGGAGGGAGAGGAGAAGAGACCCAGTACTTC
TRBJ1-2,TRBD1,TRBV19,few,CASSIGTGGEYGYTF,TGTGCCAGTAGTATTGGGACAGGGGGCGAGTATGGCTACACCTTC
TRBJ1-1,NA,TRBV18,NA,CASSPYPPGVNTEAFF,TGTGCCAGCTCACCCTACCCCCCGGGAGTTAACACTGAAGCTTTCTTT
TRBJ1-2,NA,TRBV6-5,NA,CASSYQQVNYGYTF,TGTGCCAGCAGTTACCAACAGGTTAACTATGGCTACACCTTC
TRBJ2-3,NA,TRBV7-2,NA,CASSLASTGRRTDTQYF,TGTGCCAGCAGCTTAGCTTCGACAGGGAGGAGGACAGATACGCAGTATTTT
TRBJ2-3,NA,TRBV7-2,NA,CASSLGVTDTQYF,TGTGCCAGCAGCTTAGGTGTAACAGATACGCAGTATTTT
TRBJ1-5,NA,TRBV6-5,NA,CASSYSPGRGQPQHF,TGTGCCAGCAGTTACAGTCCGGGCCGGGGGCAGCCCCAGCATTTT
TRBJ1-1,NA,TRBV6-6,once,CASTRDLGTNTEAFF,TGTGCCAGCACCCGGGATCTAGGAACGAACACTGAAGCTTTCTTT
TRBJ2-1,NA,TRBV5-4,NA,CASSFGGGGDNEQFF,TGTGCCAGCAGCTTTGGGGGAGGTGGGGACAATGAGCAGTTCTTC